Listed here are 6 T cell receptor beta chains from one sample, sequenced in a study of STAT3 mutations in large granular lymphocyte leukemia. General observations from the study: Every T-LGLL patient had at least one immunodominant TCRbeta clonotype.

This table comes from immunoSEQ multiplex PCR, and its TCRdb copy is limited to in-frame clones, with some not included. The sample has approximately 25,000 clones; 94% are singletons. No antigen has been assigned to these receptors. What was sequenced was peripheral blood mononuclear cells. The receptors were gathered from a man aged 35-49 years with T-cell large granular lymphocyte leukemia. Some clones in this sample may be carry-over from other donors' samples.

This chain connects TRBV27 to TRBJ2-5; either TRBD1 or TRBD2 may fit D (5 bases each). The V gene lost 7 bases and the J gene lost 1 base, with 16 bases spanning the gap. Germline values: CDR1 MNHEY, CDR2 SMNVEV (reference sequence). The CDR3 totals 15 residues. The CDR3 spells CASTPNGAVQETQYF. DNA of the CDR3: TGTGCCAGCACCCCCAACGGGGCAGTCCAAGAGACCCAGTACTTC.

The chain is built from TRBV6-1 and TRBJ1-6, with D uncertain. CDR3 size: 16 residues. The germline V and J ends were trimmed by 3 bases and 4 bases, with 13 bases remaining between them. Germline loops: CDR1 MNHNS, CDR2 SASEGT. CDR3 in amino acids: CASSDGRGVYNSPLHF. CDR3 bases: TGTGCCAGCAGTGATGGACGAGGCGTGTATAATTCACCCCTCCACTTT.

J is TRBJ2-1 and V is TRBV5-8, with 9 nucleotides matching TRBD1. This CDR3 has 14 amino acids. Germline CDR1 reads SGHTS; CDR2 reads YDEGEE. V dropped 4 bases and J dropped 8; count of bases not matched to a gene: 7. This chain's CDR3 is CASSRGTGRDEQFF. The CDR3 DNA sequence: TGTGCCAGCAGCCGCGGGACAGGGAGGGATGAGCAGTTCTTC. The whole variable domain, remainder taken from reference TRBV5-8 and TRBJ2-1, is EAGVTQSPTHLIKTRGQQATLRCSPISGHTSVYWYQQALGLGLQFLLWYDEGEERNRGNFPPRFSGRQFPNYSSELNVNALELEDSALYLCASSRGTGRDEQFFGPGTRLTVL.

The rearrangement links TRBV10-1 to TRBJ1-1; 7 nucleotides match TRBD1. CDR3 length: 15 amino acids. Losses at the gene ends were 3 bases for V and 1 base for J; bases not matched to a gene: 5. Germline assignment: CDR1 WNHNN and CDR2 SYGVQD (reference sequence). As DNA, the CDR3 is TGCGCCAGCAGTGACGGACAGGCGGGGAACACTGAAGCTTTCTTT. Translated, it gives CASSDGQAGNTEAFF.

V gene TRBV6-6 combines with J gene TRBJ2-5, with a tentative D call TRBD2 (5 bases). Germline V gene sequence: CDR1 MNHNY, CDR2 SVGAGI (reference sequence). V was shortened by 8 bases and J by 3 bases, with 22 bases between the two germline ends. This CDR3 has 16 residues. CDR3 sequence (DNA): TGTGCCAGCCGTAACTTCGGGCGCCCGGGAAAAGAGACCCAGTACTTC. It translates to CASRNFGRPGKETQYF.

V gene TRBV2 combines with J gene TRBJ2-7, with D perhaps matching TRBD1 (5 bases). This CDR3 has 12 residues. The germline V gene encodes CDR1 SNHLY and CDR2 FYNNEI. Trimming removed 5 bases from V and 2 bases from J, with 7 bases in between. The CDR3 here is CASSPGTYEQYF. The CDR3 nucleotides are TGTGCCAGCAGTCCAGGGACCTACGAGCAGTACTTC.